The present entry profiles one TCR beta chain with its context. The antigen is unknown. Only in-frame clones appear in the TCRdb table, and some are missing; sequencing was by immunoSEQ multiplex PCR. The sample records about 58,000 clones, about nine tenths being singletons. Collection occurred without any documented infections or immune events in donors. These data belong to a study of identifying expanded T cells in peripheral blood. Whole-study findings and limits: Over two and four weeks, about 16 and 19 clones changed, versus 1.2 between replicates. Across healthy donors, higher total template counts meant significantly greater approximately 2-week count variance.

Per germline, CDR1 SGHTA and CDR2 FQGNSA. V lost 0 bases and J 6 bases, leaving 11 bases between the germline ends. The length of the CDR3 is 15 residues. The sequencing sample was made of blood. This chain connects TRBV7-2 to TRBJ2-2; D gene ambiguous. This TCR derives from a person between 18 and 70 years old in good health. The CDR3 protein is CASSLAADGAGELFF. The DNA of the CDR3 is TGTGCCAGCAGCTTAGCGGCGGATGGGGCCGGGGAGCTGTTTTTT.